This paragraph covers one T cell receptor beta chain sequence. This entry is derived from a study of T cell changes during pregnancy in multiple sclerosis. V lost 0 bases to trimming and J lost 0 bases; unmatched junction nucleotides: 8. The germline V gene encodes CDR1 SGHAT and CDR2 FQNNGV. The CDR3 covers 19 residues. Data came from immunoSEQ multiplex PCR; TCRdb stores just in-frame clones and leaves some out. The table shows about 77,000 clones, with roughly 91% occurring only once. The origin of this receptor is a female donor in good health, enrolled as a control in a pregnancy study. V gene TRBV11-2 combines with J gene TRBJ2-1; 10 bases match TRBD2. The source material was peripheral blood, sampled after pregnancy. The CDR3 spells CASSLDLASGRNSYNEQFF. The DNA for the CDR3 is TGTGCCAGCAGCTTAGATTTGGCTAGCGGGAGAAACTCCTACAATGAGCAGTTCTTC.